This note documents a single T cell receptor (beta chain) sequence. Antigen specificity is unknown. Trimming at V came to 1 base and at J to 3 bases, leaving 5 bases not matched to a gene. CDR3 length: 16 amino acids. Germline CDR1 is LGHNA and CDR2 is YNFKEQ. The source of the sample is a study of cytomegalovirus exposure and HLA in healthy donors. Overall study results and limits: In most subjects, TCR beta sequences reportedly gave accurate predictions of HLA-A and HLA-B alleles. Being productive about 87% or about 30% of the time was typical of most TCR beta V segments in an earlier analysis. Later on, an analysis tied 18,000 or so TCR beta sequences to HLA alleles at 0.05 false discovery rate.

A multiplex PCR was run with 60 Vbeta primers and 13 Jbeta primers. Some clones are missing from TCRdb's copy, which holds only in-frame ones; the method was immunoSEQ multiplex PCR. The repertoire table contains more than 110,000 clones. This sequence joins TRBV4-2 and TRBJ2-5, with 10 bases that match TRBD2. Sequencing was carried out using PBMCs. This sequence was found in a man between 35 and 55 years old in good health and CMV-seronegative. This CDR3 is CASSQGASGGEETQYF. CDR3 bases: TGTGCCAGCAGCCAAGGGGCTAGCGGGGGTGAAGAGACCCAGTACTTC.